The rows below give T cell receptor beta chains drawn from one sample of a study of tumor-infiltrating lymphocytes in primary liver carcinoma. TCRdb reanalysed the multiplex PCR reads using MiXCR and keeps one entry per CDR3 protein. The sample has fewer than 400,000 distinct CDR3 sequences, nearly 60% seen once. Sequences were obtained from peripheral blood. The receptors here all came from a woman in her twenties or thirties with primary liver carcinoma and hepatitis B virus infection. Both conserved end residues are part of each CDR3. The D gene is left open where the match is weak. The size entry is marked missing in some rows and otherwise reads once, few, many or a size class.

j_gene: TRBJ2-1
v_gene: TRBV7-9
abundance: few
d_gene: .
CDR3nt: TGTGCCAGCAGCGCCTTCGCGGTACCCTACAATGAGCAGTTCTTC
CDR3aa: CASSAFAVPYNEQFF

j_gene: TRBJ2-1
v_gene: TRBV12-3/TRBV12-4
abundance: many
d_gene: .
CDR3nt: TGTGCCAGCAGTCAACTAGTGGTGTTCAATGAGCAGTTCTTC
CDR3aa: CASSQLVVFNEQFF

j_gene: TRBJ2-2
v_gene: TRBV7-9
abundance: .
d_gene: TRBD2
CDR3nt: TGTGCCAGCAGCACCGGACTAGCGGGAGCAGGAGGGGAGCTGTTTTTT
CDR3aa: CASSTGLAGAGGELFF

j_gene: TRBJ2-7
v_gene: TRBV4-1
abundance: few
d_gene: .
CDR3nt: TGCGCCAGCAGCCAAATGGCAGGGTCGTTCTACGAGCAGTACTTC
CDR3aa: CASSQMAGSFYEQYF

j_gene: TRBJ2-1
v_gene: TRBV4-1
abundance: few
d_gene: .
CDR3nt: TGCGCCAGCAGCCAGGTGGCATTCCGGGACACCTACAATGAGCAGTTCTTC
CDR3aa: CASSQVAFRDTYNEQFF

j_gene: TRBJ1-2
v_gene: TRBV28
abundance: .
d_gene: .
CDR3nt: TGTGTCAGCAGTTTACAGGGCCAGGGCCCTGGCTACACCTTC
CDR3aa: CVSSLQGQGPGYTF

j_gene: TRBJ2-7
v_gene: TRBV7-8
abundance: few
d_gene: TRBD1
CDR3nt: TGTGCCAGCAGCTTAGGTGGGACAGGGTCCTACGAGCAGTACTTC
CDR3aa: CASSLGGTGSYEQYF

j_gene: TRBJ2-7
v_gene: TRBV12-3/TRBV12-4
abundance: .
d_gene: TRBD2
CDR3nt: TGTGCCAGCAGGTTAGGGAGGGCCTACGAGCAGTACTTC
CDR3aa: CASRLGRAYEQYF

j_gene: TRBJ2-5
v_gene: TRBV4-1
abundance: few
d_gene: .
CDR3nt: TGCGCCAGCAGCCCAGGACTGATCCAAGAGACCCAGTACTTC
CDR3aa: CASSPGLIQETQYF

j_gene: TRBJ1-1
v_gene: TRBV5-8
abundance: once
d_gene: TRBD1
CDR3nt: TGTGCCAGCAGCTTGGGGTTTGGGACAGGGAGGAACACTGAAGCTCTCTTT
CDR3aa: CASSLGFGTGRNTEALF

j_gene: TRBJ2-5
v_gene: TRBV10-3
abundance: .
d_gene: TRBD2
CDR3nt: TGTGTCATCAAGCAACGGGCGGGAGAGGAAGAGACCCAGTACTTC
CDR3aa: CVIKQRAGEEETQYF

j_gene: TRBJ1-4
v_gene: TRBV30
abundance: .
d_gene: .
CDR3nt: TGTGCCTGGAGAGGATCGGGCCCCCCCAGGGAAAAACTGATTTTT
CDR3aa: CAWRGSGPPREKLIF

j_gene: TRBJ2-3
v_gene: TRBV20-1
abundance: once
d_gene: .
CDR3nt: TGCAGATCGGGGACGGCACACACAGATACGCAGTATTTT
CDR3aa: CRSGTAHTDTQYF

j_gene: TRBJ2-2
v_gene: TRBV6-5
abundance: many
d_gene: .
CDR3nt: TGTGCCAGCAGTTACTCGAGCAGCGCCCCAAGACAGACCGGGGAGCTGTTTTTT
CDR3aa: CASSYSSSAPRQTGELFF

j_gene: TRBJ2-5
v_gene: TRBV5-7
abundance: .
d_gene: .
CDR3nt: TGTGCCAGCGGCCCCGAGGGGGGTGGAGACACTCAGTACTTC
CDR3aa: CASGPEGGGDTQYF

j_gene: TRBJ2-2
v_gene: TRBV5-1
abundance: .
d_gene: TRBD2
CDR3nt: TGCGCCAGCAGCTTGAACGGACTAGCGGGAAGAAACACCGGGGAGCTGTTTTTT
CDR3aa: CASSLNGLAGRNTGELFF

j_gene: TRBJ2-6
v_gene: TRBV5-6
abundance: .
d_gene: .
CDR3nt: TGTGCCAGCACCCCGACACGGGCCAACGTCCTGACTTTC
CDR3aa: CASTPTRANVLTF

j_gene: TRBJ2-1
v_gene: TRBV6-5
abundance: .
d_gene: .
CDR3nt: TGTACCAGCAATACCCGTAGGATCAGTAATGAGCAGTTCTTC
CDR3aa: CTSNTRRISNEQFF

j_gene: TRBJ2-2
v_gene: TRBV6-5
abundance: few
d_gene: TRBD2
CDR3nt: TGTGCCAGCCTAGCGGGAGGATGGGGCACCGGGGAGCTGTTTTTT
CDR3aa: CASLAGGWGTGELFF

j_gene: TRBJ1-3
v_gene: TRBV12-3/TRBV12-4
abundance: .
d_gene: .
CDR3nt: TGTGCCAACAGACCCAACTCTGGAAACACCATATATTTT
CDR3aa: CANRPNSGNTIYF

j_gene: TRBJ2-5
v_gene: TRBV11-2
abundance: .
d_gene: TRBD1
CDR3nt: TGTGCCAGCAGCTCAGGGGACAGGGACCATGAGACCCAGTACTTC
CDR3aa: CASSSGDRDHETQYF

j_gene: TRBJ2-5
v_gene: TRBV12-3/TRBV12-4
abundance: .
d_gene: TRBD1
CDR3nt: TGTGCCAGCAGTTTTCGTACAGGGGGAATACAAGAGACCCACTACTTC
CDR3aa: CASSFRTGGIQETHYF

j_gene: TRBJ2-7
v_gene: TRBV6-6
abundance: .
d_gene: .
CDR3nt: TGTGCCAGCAGTTACTCGAATTCTCGGGCCCACGAGCAGTACTTC
CDR3aa: CASSYSNSRAHEQYF

j_gene: TRBJ2-2
v_gene: TRBV11-2
abundance: once
d_gene: .
CDR3nt: TGTGCCAGCAGCCCATACATCGGGGAACTGTTTTTT
CDR3aa: CASSPYIGELFF

j_gene: TRBJ2-1
v_gene: TRBV7-9
abundance: .
d_gene: TRBD2
CDR3nt: TGTGCCAGCAGCTCCCGACTAGCGGGAGGGGGGAGTGAGCAGTTCTTC
CDR3aa: CASSSRLAGGGSEQFF

j_gene: TRBJ2-7
v_gene: TRBV5-1
abundance: .
d_gene: .
CDR3nt: TGCGCCAGCAGCTTGGGGGCAGGGATGGGCGAGCAGTACTTC
CDR3aa: CASSLGAGMGEQYF

j_gene: TRBJ2-2
v_gene: TRBV6-5
abundance: .
d_gene: TRBD1
CDR3nt: TGTGCCAACAGTTACGGGACAGGGGTCACCGGGGAGCTGTTTTTT
CDR3aa: CANSYGTGVTGELFF